This T cell receptor beta chain emerged from a study of shared clonotypes between healthy human individuals. Study background: The study enrolled a couple of women and three men aged 18 to 49.

Replicate sorted-subset PCRs were loaded with 150 to 250 ng DNA, roughly 33,000 T cell genomes. Profiling relied on immunoSEQ multiplex PCR, and the TCRdb table lists in-frame clones only, not all of them. This sample yields just over 2,000,000 clones, of which 85% to 95% are seen a single time; around 0.13% belongs to the top ten. Study results and limitations: Relative to memory subsets, naive subsets generally showed larger estimated richness. Clonotypes shared by all four donors outscored non-shared clonotypes in generation probability.

As regards this clone: As yet, its antigen is unknown.

Trimming shortened V by 0 bases and J by 6 bases, and 12 bases separated the two germline ends. Germline CDR1 reads SGHTA; CDR2 reads FQGNSA. This CDR3 has 15 amino acids. V is TRBV7-2 and J is TRBJ1-5, with D unresolved. Source material: naive CD4+ T cells sorted from blood. Subset in this sample: CD45RA+ positively selected. The source is a man younger than 35 in good health. The DNA for the CDR3 is TGTGCCAGCAGCTTAGCCCCCCAGGTGGGTCAGCCCCAGCATTTT. This gives the protein CASSLAPQVGQPQHF.